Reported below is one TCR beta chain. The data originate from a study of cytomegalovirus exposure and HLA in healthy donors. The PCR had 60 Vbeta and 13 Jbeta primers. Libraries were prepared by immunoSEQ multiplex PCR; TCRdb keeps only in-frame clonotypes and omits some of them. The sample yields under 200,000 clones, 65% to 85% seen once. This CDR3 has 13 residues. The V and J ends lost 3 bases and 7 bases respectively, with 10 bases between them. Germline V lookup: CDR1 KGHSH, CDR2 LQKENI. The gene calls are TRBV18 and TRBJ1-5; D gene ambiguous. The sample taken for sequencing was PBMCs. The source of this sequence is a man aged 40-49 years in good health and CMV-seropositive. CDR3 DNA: TGTGCCAGCTCACCTTCAGGTTTCCAGCCCCAGCATTTT. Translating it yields CASSPSGFQPQHF.